The 13 T cell receptor beta chains in this list originate from one sample, sequenced in a study of technical replicates of blood from several donors. Produced via immunoSEQ multiplex PCR; TCRdb's table is partial and in-frame only. Here the sample spans about 88,000 clones, 85% to 95% being singletons. The sample taken for sequencing was T cells isolated from PBMCs. The receptors derive from a human donor in good health.

The CDR3 bases are TGTGCCTGGAGTGCGACTAGCGGGTGGGTCGATACGCAGTATTTT. Translation: CAWSATSGWVDTQYF. The J gene is TRBJ2-3, the V gene TRBV30; 10 nucleotides match TRBD2. The CDR3 extends over 15 amino acids. CDR1 and CDR2 from the germline V gene are GTSNPN and SVGIG (reference sequence). The trim removed 1 base at V and 6 bases at J, leaving 7 bases unmatched.

The CDR3 reads CASSPWGGTNTEAFF. The CDR3 DNA sequence: TGTGCCAGCAGCCCCTGGGGGGGAACGAACACTGAAGCTTTCTTT. The chain joins TRBV7-9 to TRBJ1-1; perhaps TRBD1 as D (5 bases). V lost 5 bases, J lost 1 base, and 14 bases lay in between. This CDR3 is 15 amino acids long. Germline assignment: CDR1 SEHNR and CDR2 FQNEAQ (reference sequence).

V is TRBV11-3 and J is TRBJ1-2; perhaps TRBD1 as D (5 bases). V lost 5 bases, J lost 4 bases, and 11 bases lay in between. The CDR3 sequence is 13 residues long. Per germline, CDR1 SGHNT and CDR2 YENEEA. The CDR3 DNA sequence: TGTGCCAGCAGCCGCGACAGTCGCTATGGCTACACCTTC. Protein sequence: CASSRDSRYGYTF.

The rearrangement uses TRBV19 and TRBJ2-7, with 8 bases fitting TRBD2. The germline V gene encodes CDR1 LNHDA and CDR2 SQIVND (reference sequence). The length of the CDR3 is 14 residues. Unmatched junction bases numbered 7, after V lost 5 bases and J lost 4 bases. The CDR3 DNA sequence: TGTGCCAGTAGTCGTAGCGGGAATGGGTACGAGCAGTACTTC. Translated: CASSRSGNGYEQYF.

The chain recombines TRBV7-9 with TRBJ1-1; D uncertain. This CDR3 is 12 amino acids long. The V and J ends lost 5 bases and 8 bases respectively, with 12 bases between them. Looked up from germline, CDR1 is SEHNR and CDR2 is FQNEAQ (reference sequence). In DNA, the CDR3 is TGTGCCAGCAGCCCGAGTACCGCGGAAGCTTTCTTT. Amino acids: CASSPSTAEAFF.

This chain connects TRBV7-8 to TRBJ2-1, with D possibly matching TRBD2 (5 bases). V lost 5 bases to trimming and J lost 2 bases, with 13 bases between them. The CDR3 has 15 amino acids. CDR1 is SGHVS and CDR2 is FQNEAQ in the germline V gene. CDR3 coding DNA: TGTGCCAGCAGCCTCCCCGGACTCGCCTACAATGAGCAGTTCTTC. Translated: CASSLPGLAYNEQFF.

V is TRBV5-1 and J is TRBJ1-2; 9 bases match TRBD1. Trimming removed 0 bases from V and 4 bases from J; junction bases left unmatched: 4. There are 15 residues in the CDR3. Germline values: CDR1 SGHRS, CDR2 YFSETQ. CDR3 DNA sequence: TGCGCCAGCAGCTTGGCGGGGACAGGGATCTATGGCTACACCTTC. It yields the protein CASSLAGTGIYGYTF. Filled out from reference TRBV5-1 and TRBJ1-2, the complete variable domain reads KAGVTQTPRYLIKTRGQQVTLSCSPISGHRSVSWYQQTPGQGLQFLFEYFSETQRNKGNFPGRFSGRQFSNSRSEMNVSTLELGDSALYLCASSLAGTGIYGYTFGSGTRLTVV.

This rearrangement joins TRBV5-5 to TRBJ1-1; a weak D match, TRBD1 (6 bases). Germline V gene lookup returns CDR1 SGHKS and CDR2 YYEKEE (reference sequence). CDR3 size: 14 residues. V lost 3 bases, J lost 1 base, and 10 bases lay in between. As DNA, the CDR3 is TGTGCCAGCAGCTCGCGACAGGCGAACACTGAAGCTTTCTTT. Translation gives CASSSRQANTEAFF.

V is TRBV15 and J is TRBJ2-1, with D possibly TRBD2 on 6 matching bases. The V gene lost 8 bases and the J gene lost 4 bases, with 15 bases spanning the gap. CDR1 is LNHNV and CDR2 is YYDKDF in the germline V gene (reference sequence). This CDR3 spans 14 amino acids. The CDR3 DNA reads TGTGCCACCGGGGCGGGATACCCTTACAATGAGCAGTTCTTC. Encoded protein: CATGAGYPYNEQFF.

J is TRBJ2-7 and V is TRBV11-2, with 7 nucleotides matching TRBD2. This CDR3 has 15 amino acids. The V segment lost 6 bases and the J segment 5 bases; nucleotides outside the gene matches: 13. CDR1 SGHAT and CDR2 FQNNGV come from the germline V gene. CDR3 in amino acids: CASRYVGGRGNEQYF. Written as DNA, the CDR3 is TGTGCCAGCAGATATGTCGGCGGGAGAGGTAACGAGCAGTACTTC.

The V and J genes are TRBV7-9 and TRBJ2-7, with 8 bases fitting TRBD1. V was clipped by 3 bases and J by 2 bases; unmatched bases: 6. This CDR3 spans 15 amino acids. Germline CDR1 is SEHNR and CDR2 is FQNEAQ (reference sequence). CDR3 residues: CASSFTRDRTYEQYF. The CDR3 nucleotides read TGTGCCAGCAGCTTTACCCGGGACAGGACCTACGAGCAGTACTTC.

The chain links TRBV5-5 to TRBJ1-5; D is possibly TRBD1 (5 bases). The V and J ends lost 2 bases and 1 base respectively, with 7 bases between them. The CDR3 loop spans 14 amino acids. Germline V gene data show CDR1 as SGHKS and CDR2 as YYEKEE (reference sequence). CDR3 nucleotide sequence: TGTGCCAGCAGCTTTGCAGGGAGCAATCAGCCCCAGCATTTT. Translating it yields CASSFAGSNQPQHF.

The chain links TRBV19 to TRBJ1-3; D unresolved. Trimming pared 3 bases from V and 0 bases from J, leaving 9 bases between. Germline V CDR1 and CDR2: LNHDA, SQIVND (reference sequence). This CDR3 spans 15 amino acids. CDR3 loop: CASSIPYNSGNTIYF. The CDR3 DNA is TGTGCCAGTAGTATCCCCTATAACTCTGGAAACACCATATATTTT.